These 9 T cell receptor beta chains came from one sample sequenced in a study of CD8+CD57+ T cells in acquired aplastic anemia. Sequencing involved patients with CD8+CD57+ cell expansion previously shown by flow cytometry. Using genomic DNA as the template, TCR beta VDJ and CDR3 profiling was carried out. Each CDR3 protein gets one entry after TCRdb re-called the reads with MiXCR. This table has approximately 59,000 distinct CDR3 sequences, about 56% appearing once. Sequenced input: sorted CD4+, CD8+, or CD8+CD57+ T cells (not recorded which) from PBMCs. The receptors originated from a human donor with aplastic anemia.

In its sample, this clonotype was seen a few times. The chain carries TRBV9 and TRBJ2-2, with TRBD2 as a possible D gene (6 bases). Germline-derived CDR1 and CDR2 are SGDLS and YYNGEE. The CDR3 has 14 residues. V was cut by 4 bases and J by 4 bases, with 11 bases left in between. CDR3 sequence: CASSLGLGTGELFF. The CDR3 nucleotides are TGTGCCAGCAGCTTGGGACTGGGCACCGGGGAGCTGTTTTTT.

The rearrangement links TRBV7-9 to TRBJ2-2, with TRBD2 matching 8 bases. The CDR3 sequence is 15 residues long. The germline V gene encodes CDR1 SEHNR and CDR2 FQNEAQ (reference sequence). J was trimmed by 0 bases and V by 6 bases; bases with no gene match: 3. CDR3 sequence (DNA): TGTGCCAGCAGAACGGGAGGGGCGAACACCGGGGAGCTGTTTTTT. It encodes CASRTGGANTGELFF.

This clonotype was observed at least ten times. J is TRBJ1-2 and V is TRBV9; 11 positions match TRBD1. J gave up 3 bases and V 2 bases, and 9 bases lay outside the gene matches. Germline CDR1 SGDLS, CDR2 YYNGEE. The CDR3 spans 17 residues. CDR3 region: CASSVGTGGDLYYGYTF. In DNA, the CDR3 is TGTGCCAGCAGCGTCGGGACAGGGGGAGACCTCTACTATGGCTACACCTTC.

The chain couples TRBV19 to TRBJ2-3; D tentatively fits TRBD1 or TRBD2 (5 bases each). The germline CDR1 and CDR2 sequences are LNHDA and SQIVND (reference sequence). Trimming took off 3 bases at V and 5 bases at J, with 15 bases between the two ends. The CDR3 extends over 15 amino acids. CDR3 DNA: TGTGCCAGTAGTATGTGGGGACCGTTGAGAGATACGCAGTATTTT. It translates to CASSMWGPLRDTQYF.

The gene calls are TRBV6-5 and TRBJ2-7; either TRBD1 or TRBD2 may supply D (5 bases each). The V and J ends lost 4 bases and 5 bases respectively, with 18 bases between them. Germline V lookup: CDR1 MNHEY, CDR2 SVGAGI. The CDR3 has 15 amino acids. The CDR3 sequence is CASSSGTSSYNEQYF. The CDR3 bases are TGTGCCAGCAGTTCAGGGACGAGCTCCTACAACGAGCAGTACTTC.

The V and J genes are TRBV24-1 and TRBJ2-4, with TRBD2 matching 14 bases. The germline V gene encodes CDR1 KGHDR and CDR2 SFDVKD. This CDR3 has 21 residues. V lost 0 bases, J lost 1 base, and 10 bases stayed unmatched. The DNA of the CDR3 is TGTGCCACCAGTGATTTGAAATTGACTAGCGGGGGGGGCCACGCCAAAAACATTCAGTACTTC. Translated, it gives CATSDLKLTSGGGHAKNIQYF.

This chain uses TRBV15 with TRBJ1-6, with 7 positions matching TRBD1. This CDR3 has 17 residues. CDR1 is LNHNV and CDR2 is YYDKDF in the germline V gene (reference sequence). Losses at the gene ends were 3 bases for V and 5 bases for J; bases not matched to a gene: 10. CDR3 in amino acids: CATSSVYGQANNSPLHF. As DNA, the CDR3 is TGTGCCACCAGCAGCGTATACGGACAGGCGAATAATTCACCCCTCCACTTT.

This clonotype showed up many times. The genes are TRBV5-6 and TRBJ1-2, with no clear D. Germline V gives CDR1 SGHDT, CDR2 YYEEEE. V dropped 0 bases and J dropped 3 bases, with 12 bases sitting between them. The CDR3 loop spans 15 amino acids. CDR3 amino acids: CASSLDGRTHYGYTF. CDR3 DNA sequence: TGTGCCAGCAGCTTGGACGGCCGGACCCACTATGGCTACACCTTC.

About this clonotype itself: Given a much more abundant clone one base away, this may be a read error. The chain uses TRBV5-5 and TRBJ1-1; D may be TRBD1 (6 bases). The CDR3 is 13 residues long. Germline lookup yields CDR1 SGHKS and CDR2 YYEKEE (reference sequence). CDR3 sequence reads: CASSPVGGAEAFF. DNA of the CDR3: TGCGCCAGCAGCCCCGTGGGGGGGGCAGAAGCTTTCTTT.